The rows below give T cell receptor beta chains drawn from one sample of a study of a mutant IDH1 vaccine in newly diagnosed glioma. The assay was immunoSEQ multiplex PCR, and TCRdb's table has in-frame clones only and misses some. The table has tens of thousands of clones, 60% to 85% seen once. What these receptors recognize is not known. The material sequenced was PBMCs, taken from a glioma patient whose treatment included an IDH1 peptide vaccine. The receptors stem from a woman in her thirties or forties with glioma. Some clones in this sample may be carry-over from other donors' samples. Each CDR3 is given with its conserved first and last residue. Fields, in order: V gene, D gene, J gene, clone size, CDR3 protein, CDR3 DNA. The D gene is left open where the match is weak. The size field is filled for only some rows; it gives once, few, many or a size class.

>TRBV5-4|NA|TRBJ2-7|NA
CASSPRPSSYEQYF
TGTGCCAGCAGCCCCCGACCAAGCTCCTACGAGCAGTACTTC
>TRBV6-1|NA|TRBJ1-1|NA
CASSEVPNTEAFF
TGTGCCAGCAGTGAAGTTCCTAACACTGAAGCTTTCTTT
>TRBV6-5|NA|TRBJ1-5|NA
CASSRGGTNQPQHF
TGTGCCAGCAGCAGAGGGGGGACTAATCAGCCCCAGCATTTT
>TRBV19|NA|TRBJ1-2|NA
CASSMGRGRGYGYTF
TGTGCCAGTAGTATGGGGAGGGGCCGAGGATATGGCTACACCTTC
>TRBV6-5|NA|TRBJ1-1|NA
CASSYETEAFF
TGTGCCAGCAGTTATGAGACTGAAGCTTTCTTT
>TRBV4-1|NA|TRBJ2-1|NA
CASSRGDTTGNEQFF
TGCGCCAGCAGCCGCGGAGATACCACCGGTAATGAGCAGTTCTTC
>TRBV9|NA|TRBJ2-7|NA
CASSVGQSSYEQYF
TGTGCCAGCAGCGTAGGGCAGTCCTCCTACGAGCAGTACTTC
>TRBV28|NA|TRBJ1-2|NA
CASSLAQGRWGYTF
TGTGCCAGCAGTTTAGCGCAGGGGAGGTGGGGCTACACCTTC
>TRBV23-1|TRBD1|TRBJ2-7|once
CASPGQGDYEQYF
TGCGCCAGTCCGGGACAGGGGGACTACGAGCAGTACTTC
>TRBV7-6|NA|TRBJ1-5|NA
CASSLLPVVHNQPQHF
TGTGCCAGCAGCTTACTCCCGGTCGTGCACAATCAGCCCCAGCATTTT
>TRBV27|NA|TRBJ2-7|few
CASSKSPLGQGVSWEQYF
TGTGCCAGCAGTAAATCCCCTTTGGGGCAGGGAGTTAGTTGGGAGCAGTACTTC
>TRBV5-1|TRBD2|TRBJ2-2|NA
CASSVDSGGRELFF
TGCGCCAGCAGCGTGGATAGCGGGGGTCGGGAGCTGTTTTTT
>TRBV5-6|NA|TRBJ2-7|NA
CASSLGLGVYEQYF
TGTGCCAGCAGCTTAGGACTCGGGGTCTACGAGCAGTACTTC
>TRBV9|TRBD1|TRBJ2-7|NA
CASSVDPTGRYEQYF
TGTGCCAGCAGCGTGGATCCGACAGGGCGCTACGAGCAGTACTTC
>TRBV6-1|NA|TRBJ2-3|NA
CASRGEGGKRDTQYF
TGTGCCAGCAGGGGGGAGGGGGGAAAAAGAGATACGCAGTATTTT
>TRBV6-1|NA|TRBJ2-3|NA
CASSGYTSTDTQYF
TGTGCCAGCAGTGGGTACACCAGCACAGATACGCAGTATTTT
>TRBV7-2|TRBD1|TRBJ2-5|NA
CASSLRQGWTQYF
TGTGCCAGCAGCTTACGACAGGGGTGGACCCAGTACTTC
>TRBV6-5|NA|TRBJ2-2|NA
CASTPRDTGELFF
TGTGCCAGCACCCCCAGGGACACCGGGGAGCTGTTTTTT